This record looks at one T cell receptor (beta chain) sequence and its context. Its antigen is as yet unknown. Partitioning of CD4+ cells yielded a CD45RA+ naive subset and a CD45RA-negative memory subset. The authors' processing: ImmunoSEQ only sent back junction sequences with no quality scores, so filtering was done differently. The protocol was immunoSEQ multiplex PCR, while the TCRdb copy is restricted to in-frame clones and leaves out a portion. V, J and clone size were drawn from that table, and D and trimming were deduced from the DNA. The sample holds millions of clones; 90% to 95% are singletons and the top ten take 0.13%. The sample belongs to a study of shared clonotypes between healthy human individuals. Study information: Plates per donor: three CD4 naive, three CD4 memory, two CD8 naive, one CD8 memory. Findings and caveats of the study: Sorted-subset sequencing was shown by rarefaction to be incomplete despite large depth.

Input material: naive CD4+ T cells sorted from blood. Subset denoted: CD45RA+ positively selected. The receptor comes from a man between 18 and 35 years old in good health.

The CDR3 sequence: CASSTRQGIGETQYF. CDR3 in DNA: TGTGCCAGTAGTACCCGACAGGGGATAGGAGAGACCCAGTACTTC. The chain links TRBV19 to TRBJ2-5, with 8 bases aligning to TRBD1. The CDR3 runs 15 residues. V lost 4 bases to trimming and J lost 4 bases; unmatched junction nucleotides: 8. The germline gives CDR1 LNHDA, CDR2 SQIVND (reference sequence).